The 8 T cell receptor beta chains reported below all come from one sample, sequenced in a study of regulatory T cells in long-lasting Graves disease. Sequencing libraries for TCR beta were prepared with iRepertoire HTBI primers and Arm-PCR of CDR3 regions. From the multiplex PCR reads, TCRdb called clonotypes with MiXCR, one entry per CDR3 protein. This sample yields around 400,000 distinct CDR3 sequences, of which about a quarter are seen a single time; roughly a quarter belongs to the top ten. Time point of the sample: persistent/refractory GD, antithyroid drugs over 5 years with positive TRAb. PBMC-derived RNA was used for the TCR library. This specimen was peripheral blood mononuclear cells (PBMCs), taken when the disease was refractory, from a patient treated with antithyroid drugs. The receptors derive from a female donor with Graves disease.

The gene calls are TRBV12-3 or TRBV12-4 and TRBJ1-1; TRBD1 is a possible D gene (5 bases). The CDR3 runs 15 residues. V lost 2 bases and J lost 4, with 14 bases in between. DNA for the CDR3: TGTGCCAGCAGTTTAAAAGGAGGGAGGGGCACTGAAGCTTTCTTT. Translating it yields CASSLKGGRGTEAFF.

This clonotype is a singleton in its sample. A read error may explain this, as a much larger clone is one base away. The CDR3 does not close with the conserved phenylalanine or tryptophan, likely indicating a read error. This chain links TRBV7-2 with TRBJ1-6, with TRBD1 matching over 8 bases. The junction had 5 bases not matched to a gene; V was cut back by 6 bases and J by 7 bases. Germline V gene lookup returns CDR1 SGHTA and CDR2 FQGNSA. The CDR3 extends over 14 amino acids. CDR3 loop: CASRRDRMNSPLHL. The CDR3 DNA reads TGTGCCAGCAGACGGGACAGGATGAATTCACCCCTCCACCTT.

There are many counts of this clonotype. This chain links TRBV3-1 with TRBJ2-2, with D uncertain. Germline CDR1 reads LGHDT; CDR2 reads YNNKEL (reference sequence). The CDR3 has 15 amino acids. Trimming shortened V by 0 bases and J by 8 bases, and 13 bases separated the two germline ends. The CDR3 loop reads CASSQDPLLTGELFF. The CDR3 bases are TGTGCCAGCAGCCAAGATCCGTTATTGACTGGGGAGCTGTTTTTT. Combining the CDR3 with reference TRBV3-1 and TRBJ2-2 gives the whole variable domain DTAVSQTPKYLVTQMGNDKSIKCEQNLGHDTMYWYKQDSKKFLKIMFSYNNKELIINETVPNRFSPKSPDKAHLNLHINSLELGDSAVYFCASSQDPLLTGELFFGEGSRLTVL.

This clonotype has more than one count but fewer than ten. This chain connects TRBV18 to TRBJ2-5, with TRBD1 matching 8 bases. CDR3 length: 15 amino acids. Germline-derived CDR1 and CDR2 are KGHSH and LQKENI. Losses at the gene ends were 3 bases for V and 5 bases for J; bases not matched to a gene: 8. CDR3 loop: CASSPEGQGRETQYF. Here the CDR3 DNA reads TGTGCCAGCTCACCGGAAGGACAGGGTCGGGAGACCCAGTACTTC.

This clonotype was recorded many times. The gene calls are TRBV19 and TRBJ2-2; TRBD2 matches at 9 bases. J gave up 4 bases and V 7 bases, and 16 bases lay outside the gene matches. The CDR3 is 18 residues long. In germline, CDR1 is LNHDA, CDR2 SQIVND (reference sequence). CDR3 nucleotides: TGTGCCAGTATCGCGACTATGCATAGCGGGAGACCCACCGGGGAGCTGTTTTTT. Encoded protein: CASIATMHSGRPTGELFF.

The chain couples TRBV6-1 to TRBJ1-1; TRBD1 matches at 7 bases. Trimming removed 6 bases from V and 1 base from J; junction bases left unmatched: 11. Per the germline V gene, CDR1 is MNHNS and CDR2 is SASEGT. The CDR3 is 16 amino acids. Here the CDR3 reads CASSGRTGRRNTEAFF. Written as DNA, the CDR3 is TGTGCCAGCAGCGGGAGGACAGGTCGGCGGAACACTGAAGCTTTCTTT.

This clonotype appeared a few times. The chain joins TRBV5-1 to TRBJ1-5; 9 bases align to TRBD1. Losses at the gene ends were 4 bases for V and 7 bases for J; bases not matched to a gene: 9. This CDR3 has 15 amino acids. Germline loops: CDR1 SGHRS, CDR2 YFSETQ. The CDR3 DNA follows: TGCGCCAGCAGCCCCGGGACAGGGAGCGAACAGCCCCAGCATTTT. Its protein product is CASSPGTGSEQPQHF.

The chain links TRBV19 to TRBJ1-2, with D possibly being TRBD1 (6 bases). Trimming shortened V by 4 bases and J by 3 bases, and 21 bases separated the two germline ends. The germline gives CDR1 LNHDA, CDR2 SQIVND (reference sequence). This CDR3 region has 17 residues. The CDR3 reads CASSRHDGGASYYGYTF. In DNA form, the CDR3 reads TGTGCCAGTAGTAGACACGACGGGGGGGCGAGTTACTATGGCTACACCTTC. Variable domain in full (rest from reference TRBV19 and TRBJ1-2): DGGITQSPKYLFRKEGQNVTLSCEQNLNHDAMYWYRQDPGQGLRLIYYSQIVNDFQKGDIAEGYSVSREKKESFPLTVTSAQKNPTAFYLCASSRHDGGASYYGYTFGSGTRLTVV.